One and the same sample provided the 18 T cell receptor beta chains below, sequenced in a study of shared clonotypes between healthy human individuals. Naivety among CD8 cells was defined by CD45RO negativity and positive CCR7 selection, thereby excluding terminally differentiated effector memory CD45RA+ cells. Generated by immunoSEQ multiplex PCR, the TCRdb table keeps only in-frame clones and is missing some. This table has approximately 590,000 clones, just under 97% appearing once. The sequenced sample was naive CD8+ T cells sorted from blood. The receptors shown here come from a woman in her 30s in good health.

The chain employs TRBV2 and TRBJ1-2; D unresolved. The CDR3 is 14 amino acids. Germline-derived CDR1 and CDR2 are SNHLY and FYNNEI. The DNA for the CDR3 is TGTGCGCAAGGACGGAACGACGATCCCTATGGCTACACCTTC. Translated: CAQGRNDDPYGYTF.

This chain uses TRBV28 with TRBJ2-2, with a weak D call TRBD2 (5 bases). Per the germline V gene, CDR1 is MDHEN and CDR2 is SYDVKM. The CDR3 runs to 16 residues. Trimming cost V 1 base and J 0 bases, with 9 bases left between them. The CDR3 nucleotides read TGTGCCAGCAGTTTATTCGTAGCGTCGAACACCGGGGAGCTGTTTTTT. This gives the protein CASSLFVASNTGELFF.

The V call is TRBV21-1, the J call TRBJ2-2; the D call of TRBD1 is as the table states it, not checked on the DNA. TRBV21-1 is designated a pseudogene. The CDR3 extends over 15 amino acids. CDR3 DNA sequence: TGTGCCAGCAGCAAAGTCTCAGCGAACACCGGGGAGCTGTTTTTT. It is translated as CASSKVSANTGELFF.

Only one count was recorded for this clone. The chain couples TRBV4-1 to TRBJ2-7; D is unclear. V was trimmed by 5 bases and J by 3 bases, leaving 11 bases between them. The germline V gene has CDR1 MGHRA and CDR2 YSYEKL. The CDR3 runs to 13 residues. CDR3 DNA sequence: TGCGCCAGCAGCACGGTGGGGATCTACGAGCAGTACTTC. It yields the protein CASSTVGIYEQYF.

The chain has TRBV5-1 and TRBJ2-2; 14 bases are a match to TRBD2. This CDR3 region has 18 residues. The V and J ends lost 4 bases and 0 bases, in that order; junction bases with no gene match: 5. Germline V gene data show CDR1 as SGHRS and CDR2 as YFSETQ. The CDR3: CASSMGLAGDPNTGELFF. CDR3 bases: TGCGCCAGCAGCATGGGACTAGCGGGAGACCCGAACACCGGGGAGCTGTTTTTT. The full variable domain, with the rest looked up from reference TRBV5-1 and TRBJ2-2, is KAGVTQTPRYLIKTRGQQVTLSCSPISGHRSVSWYQQTPGQGLQFLFEYFSETQRNKGNFPGRFSGRQFSNSRSEMNVSTLELGDSALYLCASSMGLAGDPNTGELFFGEGSRLTVL.

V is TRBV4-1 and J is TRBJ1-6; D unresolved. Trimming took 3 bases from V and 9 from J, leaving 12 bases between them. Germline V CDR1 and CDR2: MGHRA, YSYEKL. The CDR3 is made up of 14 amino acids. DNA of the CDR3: TGCGCCAGCAGCCACGGGGTAATCTCTTCACCCCTCCACTTT. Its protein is CASSHGVISSPLHF.

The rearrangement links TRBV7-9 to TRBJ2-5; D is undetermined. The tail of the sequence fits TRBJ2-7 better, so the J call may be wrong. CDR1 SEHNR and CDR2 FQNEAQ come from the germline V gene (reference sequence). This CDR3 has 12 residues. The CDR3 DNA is TGTGCCAGCAGCTTAGGCAGTAACGAGCAGTACTTC. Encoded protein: CASSLGSNEQYF.

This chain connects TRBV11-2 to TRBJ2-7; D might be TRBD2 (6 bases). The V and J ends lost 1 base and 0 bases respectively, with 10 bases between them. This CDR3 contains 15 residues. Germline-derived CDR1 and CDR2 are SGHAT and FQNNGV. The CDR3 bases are TGTGCCAGCAGCTTAGTATTCGGGAGCTCCTACGAGCAGTACTTC. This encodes CASSLVFGSSYEQYF.

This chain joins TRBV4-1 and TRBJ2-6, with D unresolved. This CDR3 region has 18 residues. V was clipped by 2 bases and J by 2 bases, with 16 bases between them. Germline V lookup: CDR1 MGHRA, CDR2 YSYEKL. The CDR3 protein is CASSQRAAKRPGANVLTF. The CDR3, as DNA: TGCGCCAGCAGCCAACGGGCCGCCAAGAGGCCTGGGGCCAACGTCCTGACTTTC.

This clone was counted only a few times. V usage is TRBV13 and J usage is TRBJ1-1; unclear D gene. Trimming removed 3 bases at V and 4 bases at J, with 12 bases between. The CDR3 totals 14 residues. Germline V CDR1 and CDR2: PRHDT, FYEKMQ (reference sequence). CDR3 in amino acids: CASSFAGGRTEAFF. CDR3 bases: TGTGCCAGCAGCTTTGCGGGCGGCCGCACTGAAGCTTTCTTT. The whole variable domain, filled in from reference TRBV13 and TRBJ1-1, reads AAGVIQSPRHLIKEKRETATLKCYPIPRHDTVYWYQQGPGQDPQFLISFYEKMQSDKGSIPDRFSAQQFSDYHSELNMSSLELGDSALYFCASSFAGGRTEAFFGQGTRLTVV.

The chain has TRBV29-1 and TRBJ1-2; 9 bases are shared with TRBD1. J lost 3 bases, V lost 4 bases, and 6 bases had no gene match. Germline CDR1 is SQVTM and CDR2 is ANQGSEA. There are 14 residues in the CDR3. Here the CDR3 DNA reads TGCAGCGTTGGGGGACAGGGCGGGGACTATGGCTACACCTTC. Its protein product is CSVGGQGGDYGYTF. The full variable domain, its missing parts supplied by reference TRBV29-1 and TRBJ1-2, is SAVISQKPSRDICQRGTSLTIQCQVDSQVTMMFWYRQQPGQSLTLIATANQGSEATYESGFVIDKFPISRPNLTFSTLTVSNMSPEDSSIYLCSVGGQGGDYGYTFGSGTRLTVV.

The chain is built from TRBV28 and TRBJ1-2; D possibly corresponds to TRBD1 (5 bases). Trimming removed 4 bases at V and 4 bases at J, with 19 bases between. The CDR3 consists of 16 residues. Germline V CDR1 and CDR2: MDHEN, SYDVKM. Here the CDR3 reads CASSSSDIGLVYGYTF. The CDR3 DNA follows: TGTGCCAGCAGTTCCTCGGACATCGGGCTGGTCTATGGCTACACCTTC.

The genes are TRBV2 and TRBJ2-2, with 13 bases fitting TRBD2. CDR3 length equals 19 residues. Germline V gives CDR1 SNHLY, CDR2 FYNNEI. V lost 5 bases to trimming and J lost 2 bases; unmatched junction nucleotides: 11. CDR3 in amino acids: CASSPEEGLAGENTGELFF. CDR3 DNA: TGTGCCAGCAGTCCGGAGGAAGGACTAGCGGGAGAAAACACCGGGGAGCTGTTTTTT.

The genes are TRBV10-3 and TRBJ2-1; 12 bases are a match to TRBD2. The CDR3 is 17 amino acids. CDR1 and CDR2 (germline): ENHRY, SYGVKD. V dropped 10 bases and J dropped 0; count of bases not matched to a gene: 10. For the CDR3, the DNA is TGTGCCACCGGAAGGACTAGCGGGGACCCCTCCTACAATGAGCAGTTCTTC. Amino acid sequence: CATGRTSGDPSYNEQFF.

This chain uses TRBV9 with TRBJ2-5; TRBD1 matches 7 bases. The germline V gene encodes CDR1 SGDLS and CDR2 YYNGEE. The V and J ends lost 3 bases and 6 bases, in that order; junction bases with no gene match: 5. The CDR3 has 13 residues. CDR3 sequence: CASSGQGVQTQYF. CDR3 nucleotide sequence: TGTGCCAGCAGCGGACAGGGCGTGCAGACCCAGTACTTC.

CDR3 residues: CASSWGQGYTEAFF. The CDR3 DNA is TGTGCCAGCAGCTGGGGACAGGGGTACACTGAAGCTTTCTTT. This chain connects TRBV11-2 to TRBJ1-1, with 10 nucleotides matching TRBD1. CDR1 and CDR2 (germline): SGHAT, FQNNGV. The CDR3 consists of 14 residues. J gave up 3 bases and V 4 bases, and 2 bases lay outside the gene matches.

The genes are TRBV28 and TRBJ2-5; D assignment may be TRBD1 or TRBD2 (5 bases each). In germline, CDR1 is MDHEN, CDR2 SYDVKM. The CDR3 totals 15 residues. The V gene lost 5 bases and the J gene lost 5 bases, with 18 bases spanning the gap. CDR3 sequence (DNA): TGTGCCAGCAGTGTACTACAGGAGGTCGGGGAGACCCAGTACTTC. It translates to CASSVLQEVGETQYF.

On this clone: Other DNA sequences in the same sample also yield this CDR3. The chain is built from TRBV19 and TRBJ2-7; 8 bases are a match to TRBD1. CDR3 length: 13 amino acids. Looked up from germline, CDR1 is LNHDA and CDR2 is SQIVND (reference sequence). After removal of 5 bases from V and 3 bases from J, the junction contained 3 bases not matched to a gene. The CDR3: CASSAGQGYEQYF. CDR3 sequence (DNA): TGTGCCAGTAGTGCCGGACAGGGCTACGAGCAGTACTTC.